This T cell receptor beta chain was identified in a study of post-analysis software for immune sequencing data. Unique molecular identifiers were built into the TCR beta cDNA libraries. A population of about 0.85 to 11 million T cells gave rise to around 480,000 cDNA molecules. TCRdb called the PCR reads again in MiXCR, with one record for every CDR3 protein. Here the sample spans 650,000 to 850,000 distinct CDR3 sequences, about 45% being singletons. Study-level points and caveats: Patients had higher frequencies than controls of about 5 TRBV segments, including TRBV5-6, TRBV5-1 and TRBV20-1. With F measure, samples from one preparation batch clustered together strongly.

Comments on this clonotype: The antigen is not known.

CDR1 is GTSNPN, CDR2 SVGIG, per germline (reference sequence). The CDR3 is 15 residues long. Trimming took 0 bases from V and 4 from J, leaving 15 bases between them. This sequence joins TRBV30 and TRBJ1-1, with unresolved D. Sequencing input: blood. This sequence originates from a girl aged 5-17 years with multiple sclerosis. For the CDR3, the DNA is TGTGCCTGGAGTGTACAAGCGAGGGCTGGCACTGAAGCTTTCTTT. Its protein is CAWSVQARAGTEAFF.